The 28 T cell receptor beta chains below were found in one sample sequenced in a study of vaccination effects on CD4 cells after COVID-19. These TCRs' antigens remain unknown. In the ViraFEST assay, antigen-specific CD4+ clonotypes were identified by expansion after peptide-pool stimulation. At the end of more than 8 days of culture, CD4+ T cells were isolated. A positive SARS-CoV-2 PCR test fell between March and December 2020. The data were produced by immunoSEQ multiplex PCR, yet TCRdb's version contains in-frame clones alone and is incomplete. This sample has about 26,000 clones; approximately 80% occur once, and the top ten carry about 15%. Sequenced material: CD4+ T cells from PBMCs cultured with HCoV-NL63 spike peptides, taken before COVID-19 vaccination. These receptors were obtained from a human donor who had a prior SARS-CoV-2 infection.

The V and J genes are TRBV5-1 and TRBJ2-7, with 10 positions matching TRBD2. The CDR3 consists of 17 residues. Germline-derived CDR1 and CDR2 are SGHRS and YFSETQ. The trim removed 0 bases at V and 6 bases at J, leaving 12 bases unmatched. As DNA, the CDR3 is TGCGCCAGCAGCTTGGTGGCTAGCGGGAGTTTTCCAGGCGAGCAGTACTTC. This gives the protein CASSLVASGSFPGEQYF.

V usage is TRBV6-5 and J usage is TRBJ1-2, with D unresolved. The V end lost 6 bases, the J end lost 7 bases, and 18 bases lay between the germline ends. The CDR3 is made up of 14 amino acids. Germline CDR1 MNHEY, CDR2 SVGAGI. CDR3 loop: CASRTAGVRGGYTF. CDR3 coding DNA: TGTGCCAGCAGGACCGCAGGTGTTCGGGGTGGCTACACCTTC.

This clone was counted only a few times. The chain carries TRBV11-2 and TRBJ2-6, with D perhaps assigned TRBD1 or TRBD2 (5 bases each). Trimming shortened V by 4 bases and J by 0 bases, and 16 bases separated the two germline ends. CDR1 is SGHAT and CDR2 is FQNNGV in the germline V gene. CDR3 length: 18 residues. The CDR3 is CASSSDLWGSSGANVLTF. DNA of the CDR3: TGTGCCAGCAGCTCGGACCTTTGGGGGAGCTCTGGGGCCAACGTCCTGACTTTC.

The chain is built from TRBV5-5 and TRBJ1-1, with D maybe TRBD1 (5 bases). Germline V lookup: CDR1 SGHKS, CDR2 YYEKEE (reference sequence). CDR3 length: 14 amino acids. V gave up 0 bases and J gave up 8 bases, with 14 bases separating them. The CDR3, as DNA: TGTGCCAGCAGCTTGGTCGGGGCGGGCAGAGAAGCTTTCTTT. Amino acids: CASSLVGAGREAFF.

The rearrangement links TRBV2 to TRBJ2-7; a possible D gene is TRBD1 (5 bases). This CDR3 contains 12 residues. Germline assignment: CDR1 SNHLY and CDR2 FYNNEI. V lost 5 bases to trimming and J lost 5 bases, with 10 bases between them. The CDR3 DNA reads as TGTGCCAGCAGTCCTCAGGGAAACGAGCAGTACTTC. Its translation: CASSPQGNEQYF.

J is TRBJ2-3 and V is TRBV12-3 or TRBV12-4; D ambiguous. V lost 5 bases and J 1 base, leaving 7 bases between the germline ends. This CDR3 is 13 amino acids long. Here the CDR3 DNA reads TGTGCCAGCAGTCCGTTACGCACAGATACGCAGTATTTT. Protein sequence: CASSPLRTDTQYF.

The chain combines TRBV27 with TRBJ2-7; no definite D call. V was clipped by 6 bases and J by 0 bases, with 12 bases between them. Germline V gene lookup returns CDR1 MNHEY and CDR2 SMNVEV (reference sequence). The CDR3 extends over 14 amino acids. The CDR3 protein is CASRQSANSYEQYF. The CDR3 DNA reads TGTGCCAGCAGACAAAGCGCAAACTCCTACGAGCAGTACTTC.

The J gene is TRBJ1-4, the V gene TRBV27, with D perhaps TRBD1 (6 bases). The ends were cut back, 7 bases at V and 0 bases at J, with 9 bases in the middle. The CDR3 contains 14 residues. Germline CDR1 is MNHEY and CDR2 is SMNVEV (reference sequence). CDR3 amino acids: CASTGHSTNEKLFF. The CDR3 DNA sequence: TGTGCCAGCACGGGACATTCAACTAATGAAAAACTGTTTTTT.

The chain couples TRBV11-3 to TRBJ1-3; no clear D. The germline gives CDR1 SGHNT, CDR2 YENEEA. The CDR3 is 14 amino acids. Trimming pared 4 bases from V and 1 base from J, leaving 8 bases between. This chain's CDR3 is CASSSQNSGNTIYF. CDR3 coding DNA: TGTGCCAGCAGCTCTCAGAATTCTGGAAACACCATATATTTT.

This chain connects TRBV7-9 to TRBJ2-1; TRBD2 matches at 10 bases. Germline-derived CDR1 and CDR2 are SEHNR and FQNEAQ (reference sequence). Trimming cost V 2 bases and J 1 base; bases outside gene matches: 5. This CDR3 region has 17 residues. CDR3 loop: CASSLRFSGGSYNEQFF. DNA of the CDR3: TGTGCCAGCAGCTTAAGGTTTAGCGGGGGGTCCTACAATGAGCAGTTCTTC.

The chain has TRBV21-1 and TRBJ1-4. TRBV21-1 is shown as a pseudogene. The CDR3 has 19 residues. CDR3 in amino acids: CASSKFSRDGPSVNEKLFF. The DNA for the CDR3 is TGTGCCAGCAGCAAATTCAGTAGGGATGGCCCGTCGGTGAATGAAAAACTGTTTTTT.

V gene TRBV20-1 combines with J gene TRBJ2-3; no clear D gene. In germline, CDR1 is DFQATT, CDR2 SNEGSKA (reference sequence). Trimming removed 6 bases at V and 6 bases at J, with 10 bases between. The CDR3 is made up of 11 amino acids. The CDR3 bases are TGCAGTGCCCTTTTTATGGATACGCAGTATTTT. It translates to CSALFMDTQYF.

On this clone itself: The sample carries other DNA sequences with the same CDR3. The J gene is TRBJ2-7, the V gene TRBV12-3 or TRBV12-4; no clear D. V lost 8 bases and J lost 0, with 11 bases in between. The CDR3 covers 13 residues. The CDR3 DNA follows: TGTGCCAGCGGAAGGCGGAGCTCCTACGAGCAGTACTTC. It encodes CASGRRSSYEQYF.

The V gene is TRBV5-1, the J gene TRBJ2-3; the D gene is possibly TRBD1 (6 bases). Trimming shortened V by 2 bases and J by 4 bases, and 17 bases separated the two germline ends. This CDR3 has 16 amino acids. Per the germline V gene, CDR1 is SGHRS and CDR2 is YFSETQ. The CDR3 nucleotides are TGCGCCAGCAGCTTTGGGTGGCAGGGGTCTCCAGATACGCAGTATTTT. Translating it yields CASSFGWQGSPDTQYF.

The chain is built from TRBV7-9 and TRBJ1-1; 12 bases are shared with TRBD1. Trimming cost V 2 bases and J 4 bases; bases outside gene matches: 2. The length of the CDR3 is 15 residues. Per the germline V gene, CDR1 is SEHNR and CDR2 is FQNEAQ (reference sequence). The CDR3 loop is CASSLRDRGPTEAFF. CDR3 nucleotide sequence: TGTGCCAGCAGCTTACGGGACAGGGGGCCCACTGAAGCTTTCTTT.

This clone turned up a few times. The chain carries TRBV5-5 and TRBJ1-5; 10 bases match TRBD1. Germline V CDR1 and CDR2: SGHKS, YYEKEE (reference sequence). The CDR3 is 16 residues long. V lost 4 bases and J lost 8; bases outside the gene matches: 12. CDR3 loop: CASSPSGTGVWEPQHF. CDR3 sequence (DNA): TGTGCCAGCAGCCCGTCTGGGACAGGGGTCTGGGAGCCCCAGCATTTT.

A few counts support this clone. This chain links TRBV5-1 with TRBJ2-1; 9 bases align to TRBD2. The CDR3 consists of 15 residues. Germline trimming cut 5 bases from V and 5 bases from J; bases unmatched to any gene: 8. CDR1 and CDR2 (germline): SGHRS, YFSETQ. DNA of the CDR3: TGCGCCAGCAGGGGGCTAGCGGGGAGCGACAATGAGCAGTTCTTC. This gives the protein CASRGLAGSDNEQFF. Together with reference TRBV5-1 and TRBJ2-1, the CDR3 gives the full variable domain: KAGVTQTPRYLIKTRGQQVTLSCSPISGHRSVSWYQQTPGQGLQFLFEYFSETQRNKGNFPGRFSGRQFSNSRSEMNVSTLELGDSALYLCASRGLAGSDNEQFFGPGTRLTVL.

The chain recombines TRBV29-1 with TRBJ1-5; a weak D match, TRBD1 (5 bases). V dropped 3 bases and J dropped 0 bases, with 18 bases sitting between them. The CDR3 runs to 17 residues. CDR1 and CDR2 (germline): SQVTM, ANQGSEA. This CDR3 reads CSVEGLKGLYSNQPQHF. CDR3 in DNA: TGCAGCGTTGAGGGGTTAAAGGGGCTGTATAGCAATCAGCCCCAGCATTTT. Full variable domain (outside the CDR3, taken from reference TRBV29-1 and TRBJ1-5): SAVISQKPSRDICQRGTSLTIQCQVDSQVTMMFWYRQQPGQSLTLIATANQGSEATYESGFVIDKFPISRPNLTFSTLTVSNMSPEDSSIYLCSVEGLKGLYSNQPQHFGDGTRLSIL.

This chain uses TRBV4-2 with TRBJ2-5; D gene uncertain. From germline, CDR1 is LGHNA and CDR2 YNFKEQ. The CDR3 consists of 13 residues. V was shortened by 1 base and J by 2 bases, with 5 bases between the two germline ends. CDR3 sequence (DNA): TGTGCCAGCAGCCAAGGCTCGCAAGAGACCCAGTACTTC. Protein product: CASSQGSQETQYF.

The chain employs TRBV7-9 and TRBJ2-1, with a possible D match to TRBD2 (5 bases). V was clipped by 4 bases and J by 15 bases, with 13 bases between them. The CDR3 runs 11 residues. Germline CDR1 is SEHNR and CDR2 is FQNEAQ (reference sequence). Here the CDR3 reads CASSSDYSWFF. CDR3 nucleotides: TGTGCCAGCAGCTCCGACTACAGCTGGTTCTTC. Based on the CDR3 plus reference TRBV7-9 and TRBJ2-1, the full variable domain is DTGVSQNPRHKITKRGQNVTFRCDPISEHNRLYWYRQTLGQGPEFLTYFQNEAQLEKSRLLSDRFSAERPKGSFSTLEIQRTEQGDSAMYLCASSSDYSWFFGPGTRLTVL.

The chain employs TRBV5-1 and TRBJ2-7, with 9 bases identical to TRBD1. This CDR3 has 14 amino acids. Germline CDR1 is SGHRS and CDR2 is YFSETQ. The V gene end was trimmed by 0 bases and the J gene end by 6 bases; junction bases not matched to a gene: 4. CDR3 protein: CASSLEGQGSEQYF. DNA of the CDR3: TGCGCCAGCAGCTTGGAGGGACAGGGCTCCGAGCAGTACTTC. The full variable domain, in which reference TRBV5-1 and TRBJ2-7 provide the parts outside the CDR3, is KAGVTQTPRYLIKTRGQQVTLSCSPISGHRSVSWYQQTPGQGLQFLFEYFSETQRNKGNFPGRFSGRQFSNSRSEMNVSTLELGDSALYLCASSLEGQGSEQYFGPGTRLTVT.

With regard to this clone: Other DNA sequences in the sample encode the same CDR3. This chain uses TRBV7-2 with TRBJ2-7; no clear D gene. CDR3 length: 11 amino acids. Looked up from germline, CDR1 is SGHTA and CDR2 is FQGNSA. The V and J ends lost 4 bases and 3 bases respectively, with 4 bases between them. In DNA form, the CDR3 reads TGTGCCAGCAGCTCCTACTACGAGCAGTACTTC. This translates into CASSSYYEQYF.

The rearrangement joins TRBV5-1 to TRBJ2-1; D is uncertain. Germline CDR1 SGHRS, CDR2 YFSETQ. This CDR3 region has 14 residues. V shed 0 bases and J shed 9 bases, with 13 bases lying between them. As DNA, the CDR3 is TGCGCCAGCAGCTTGGCCCCACCCACGGGTGAGCAGTTCTTC. This encodes CASSLAPPTGEQFF.

The chain combines TRBV7-2 with TRBJ1-2; 7 bases are shared with TRBD1. Trimming at V came to 5 bases and at J to 4 bases, leaving 10 bases not matched to a gene. The CDR3 totals 15 residues. CDR1 and CDR2 from the germline V gene are SGHTA and FQGNSA. CDR3 in DNA: TGTGCCAGCAGCCTGGGACAGCCCGGTAGCTATGGCTACACCTTC. The encoded protein is CASSLGQPGSYGYTF.

The chain uses TRBV9 and TRBJ2-2, with D possibly called TRBD1 or TRBD2 (5 bases each). V dropped 7 bases and J dropped 7 bases, with 20 bases sitting between them. Germline CDR1 and CDR2: SGDLS and YYNGEE. The CDR3 spans 15 residues. CDR3 bases: TGTGCCAGCCGCACGGGACCCCAAGACAGCGGGGAGCTGTTTTTT. The encoded protein is CASRTGPQDSGELFF. Together with reference TRBV9 and TRBJ2-2, the CDR3 gives the full variable domain: DSGVTQTPKHLITATGQRVTLRCSPRSGDLSVYWYQQSLDQGLQFLIQYYNGEERAKGNILERFSAQQFPDLHSELNLSSLELGDSALYFCASRTGPQDSGELFFGEGSRLTVL.

The V gene is TRBV9, the J gene TRBJ2-2, with a weak D call TRBD1 (6 bases). V was pared by 4 bases and J by 0 bases, with 10 bases between. Looked up from germline, CDR1 is SGDLS and CDR2 is YYNGEE. The CDR3 spans 15 residues. CDR3 protein: CASSPRTANTGELFF. CDR3 sequence (DNA): TGTGCCAGCAGCCCCCGGACAGCGAACACCGGGGAGCTGTTTTTT.

This clone was recorded only once. The chain links TRBV9 to TRBJ2-1, with a possible D match to TRBD2 (5 bases). The CDR3 covers 14 residues. CDR1 and CDR2 from the germline V gene are SGDLS and YYNGEE. Trimming removed 4 bases at V and 8 bases at J, with 16 bases between. CDR3 region: CASSPTRSRDEQFF. CDR3 DNA sequence: TGTGCCAGCAGCCCGACCCGTTCGAGGGATGAGCAGTTCTTC.

This clone occurred once. The chain joins TRBV6-5 to TRBJ2-3; 10 positions agree with TRBD2. The CDR3 totals 14 residues. Germline trimming cut 8 bases from V and 6 bases from J; bases unmatched to any gene: 8. The germline CDR1 and CDR2 sequences are MNHEY and SVGAGI. The CDR3 DNA reads TGTGCCAGCCGAACTAGCGGGGTTCGGGATACGCAGTATTTT. Protein: CASRTSGVRDTQYF.